This entry is about one T cell receptor (beta chain). This sample stems from a study of blood T cell repertoires in COVID-19. Study at large: Sites across the United States, Italy and Spain contributed samples from acute and convalescent COVID-19.

Assay: immunoSEQ multiplex PCR; the TCRdb copy retains only in-frame clones and omits some. Of roughly 76,000 clones listed, 87% are singletons. The sample consisted of peripheral blood. The TCR comes from a woman of 80 years or more with active or convalescent COVID-19.

In nucleotides, the CDR3 is TGTGCCATCAGGTGGGGGGGACAGGGTAATTCACCCCTCCACTTT. This translates into CAIRWGGQGNSPLHF. J is TRBJ1-6 and V is TRBV10-3; 9 nucleotides align to TRBD1. V gave up 6 bases and J gave up 6 bases; unmatched junction bases: 6. The germline V gene has CDR1 ENHRY and CDR2 SYGVKD. The CDR3 has 15 residues.